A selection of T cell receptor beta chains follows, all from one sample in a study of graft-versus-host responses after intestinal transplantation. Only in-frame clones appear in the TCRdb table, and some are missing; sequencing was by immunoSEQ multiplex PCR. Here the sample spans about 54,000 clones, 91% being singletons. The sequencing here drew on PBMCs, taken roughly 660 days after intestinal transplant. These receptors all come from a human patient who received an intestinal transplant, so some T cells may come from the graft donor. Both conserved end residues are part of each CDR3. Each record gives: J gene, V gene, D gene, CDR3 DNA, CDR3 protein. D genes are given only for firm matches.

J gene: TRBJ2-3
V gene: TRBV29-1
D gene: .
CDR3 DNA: TGCAGCATTAAAGCCTCAGATACGCAGTATTTT
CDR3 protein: CSIKASDTQYF

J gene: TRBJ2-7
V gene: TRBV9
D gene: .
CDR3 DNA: TGTGCCAGCAGCGAGGATTTCGGTGGGGCCTACGAGCAGTACTTC
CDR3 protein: CASSEDFGGAYEQYF

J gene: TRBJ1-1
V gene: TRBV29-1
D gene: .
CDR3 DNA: TGCAGCGTTGGGACGGGATCAAACACTGAAGCTTTCTTT
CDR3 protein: CSVGTGSNTEAFF

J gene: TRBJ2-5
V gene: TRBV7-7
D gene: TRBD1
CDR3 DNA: TGTGCCAGCAGCCGGGACAGGGGAGAGACCCAGTACTTC
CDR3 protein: CASSRDRGETQYF

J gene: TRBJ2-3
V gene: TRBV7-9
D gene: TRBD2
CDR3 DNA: TGTGCCAGCAGCCCGCGTCTAGCGGGGGGGTACACAGATACGCAGTATTTT
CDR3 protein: CASSPRLAGGYTDTQYF

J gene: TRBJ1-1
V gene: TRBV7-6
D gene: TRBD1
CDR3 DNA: TGTGCCAGCAGCCTAAGACGGACAGGGAAAGGGGGAGCTTTCTTT
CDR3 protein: CASSLRRTGKGGAFF

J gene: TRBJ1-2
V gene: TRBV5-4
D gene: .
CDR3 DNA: TGTGCCAGCAGCCCGCCCCCGGGGGGGGTAGGAGGGGGCTACACCTTC
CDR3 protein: CASSPPPGGVGGGYTF

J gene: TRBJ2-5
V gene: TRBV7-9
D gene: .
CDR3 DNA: TGTGCCAGCAGCTTAGTCTCCGGGGGGCTGGAGACCCAGTACTTC
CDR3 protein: CASSLVSGGLETQYF

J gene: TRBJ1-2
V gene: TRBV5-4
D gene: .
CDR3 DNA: TGTGCCACCCACACTGGGCAGGTGGGCACCTTC
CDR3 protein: CATHTGQVGTF

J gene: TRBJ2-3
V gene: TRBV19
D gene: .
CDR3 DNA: TGTGCCAGTACCCTTAGGCAGGGGGGGGATACGCAGTATTTT
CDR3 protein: CASTLRQGGDTQYF

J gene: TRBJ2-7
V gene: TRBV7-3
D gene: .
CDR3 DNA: TGTGCCAGGAACCCCTCCGGGACGCCCTCCTACGAGCAGTACTTC
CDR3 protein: CARNPSGTPSYEQYF

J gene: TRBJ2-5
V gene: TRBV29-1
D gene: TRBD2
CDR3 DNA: TGCAGCGTTGCACACACCATGACTAGCGGAAAAGAGACCCAGTACTTC
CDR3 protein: CSVAHTMTSGKETQYF

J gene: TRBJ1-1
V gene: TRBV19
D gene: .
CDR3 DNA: TGTGCCAGTAGTATCAGTCTATTATTTGACATGAACACTGAAGCTTTCTTT
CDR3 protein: CASSISLLFDMNTEAFF